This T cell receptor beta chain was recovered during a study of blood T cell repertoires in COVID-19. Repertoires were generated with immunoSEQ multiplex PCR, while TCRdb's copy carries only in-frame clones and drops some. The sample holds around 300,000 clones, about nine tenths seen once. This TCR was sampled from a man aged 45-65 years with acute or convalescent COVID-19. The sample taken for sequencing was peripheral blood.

This chain's CDR3 is CASKPSSYNEQFF. CDR3 DNA sequence: TGTGCCAGTAAGCCAAGCTCCTACAATGAGCAGTTCTTC. The genes are TRBV19 and TRBJ2-1; D not certain. The V end was cut by 7 bases, the J end by 0 bases, with 7 bases between. This CDR3 has 13 residues. CDR1 is LNHDA, CDR2 SQIVND, per germline (reference sequence).